This T cell receptor beta chain came from a study of cytomegalovirus exposure and HLA in healthy donors. Germline loops: CDR1 MDHEN, CDR2 SYDVKM. This CDR3 is built from 16 residues. Trimming took off 6 bases at V and 2 bases at J, with 18 bases between the two ends. Primers: 60 Vbeta forward and 13 Jbeta reverse. This table comes from immunoSEQ multiplex PCR, and its TCRdb copy is limited to in-frame clones, with some not included. The sample has 200,000 to 250,000 clones, over 70% seen once. This receptor was identified in an older woman in good health and CMV-seropositive. Sequences were obtained from PBMCs. This chain joins TRBV28 and TRBJ2-3; possibly TRBD2 for D (5 bases). CDR3 coding DNA: TGTGCCAGCAGACGGAGCGGCCCCCCCCACACAGATACGCAGTATTTT. Its translation is CASRRSGPPHTDTQYF.